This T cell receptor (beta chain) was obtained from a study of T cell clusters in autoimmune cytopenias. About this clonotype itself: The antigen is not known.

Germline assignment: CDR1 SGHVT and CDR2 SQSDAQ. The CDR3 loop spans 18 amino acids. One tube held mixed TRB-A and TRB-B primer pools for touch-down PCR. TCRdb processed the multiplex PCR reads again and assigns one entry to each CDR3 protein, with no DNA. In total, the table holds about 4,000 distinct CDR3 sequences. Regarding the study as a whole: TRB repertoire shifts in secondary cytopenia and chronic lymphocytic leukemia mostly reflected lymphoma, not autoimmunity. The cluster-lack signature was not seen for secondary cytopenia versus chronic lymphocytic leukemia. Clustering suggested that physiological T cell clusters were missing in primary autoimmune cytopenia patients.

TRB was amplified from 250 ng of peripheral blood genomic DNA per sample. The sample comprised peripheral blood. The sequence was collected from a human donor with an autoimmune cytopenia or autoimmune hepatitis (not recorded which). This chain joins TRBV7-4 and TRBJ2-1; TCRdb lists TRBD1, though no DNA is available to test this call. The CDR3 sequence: CASSQKPSDRGKGNEQFF.